This T cell receptor beta chain emerged from a study of blood T cell repertoires in COVID-19. At the level of the study: Whether acute or convalescent, the COVID-19 samples came from the United States, Italy and Spain.

Assay: immunoSEQ multiplex PCR; the TCRdb copy retains only in-frame clones and omits some. The profile shows a few hundred thousand clones, roughly 84% of them singletons. V lost 6 bases and J lost 3; bases outside the gene matches: 12. From germline, CDR1 is SGHRS and CDR2 YFSETQ. The CDR3 spans 17 residues. The sample taken for sequencing was PBMCs or T cells enriched from blood (not recorded which). The clonotype was recovered from a woman in her 40s who had recovered from COVID-19. V usage is TRBV5-1 and J usage is TRBJ2-2; TRBD1 matches 9 bases. CDR3 region: CASKDRGRRAYTGELFF. The CDR3 nucleotides are TGCGCCAGCAAGGACAGGGGACGAAGGGCTTACACCGGGGAGCTGTTTTTT.